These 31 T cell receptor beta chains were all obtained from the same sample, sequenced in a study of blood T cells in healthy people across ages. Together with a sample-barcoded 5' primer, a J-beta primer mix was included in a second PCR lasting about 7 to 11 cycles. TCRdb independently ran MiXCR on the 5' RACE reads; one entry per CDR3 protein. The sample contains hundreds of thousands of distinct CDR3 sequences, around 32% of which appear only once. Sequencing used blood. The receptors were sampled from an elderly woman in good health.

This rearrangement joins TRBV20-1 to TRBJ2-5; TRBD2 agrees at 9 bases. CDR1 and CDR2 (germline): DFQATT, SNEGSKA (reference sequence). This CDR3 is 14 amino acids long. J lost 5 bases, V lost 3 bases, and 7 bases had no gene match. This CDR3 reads CSASGLAGRETQYF. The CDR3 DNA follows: TGCAGTGCTAGCGGCCTAGCGGGACGGGAGACCCAGTACTTC.

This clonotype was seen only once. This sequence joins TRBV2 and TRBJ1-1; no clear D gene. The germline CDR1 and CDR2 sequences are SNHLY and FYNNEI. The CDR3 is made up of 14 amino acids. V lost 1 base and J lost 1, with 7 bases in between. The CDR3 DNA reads TGTGCCAGCAGTGAAGGGCAGACGAACACTGAAGCTTTCTTT. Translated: CASSEGQTNTEAFF. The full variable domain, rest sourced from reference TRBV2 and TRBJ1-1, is EPEVTQTPSHQVTQMGQEVILRCVPISNHLYFYWYRQILGQKVEFLVSFYNNEISEKSEIFDDQFSVERPDGSNFTLKIRSTKLEDSAMYFCASSEGQTNTEAFFGQGTRLTVV.

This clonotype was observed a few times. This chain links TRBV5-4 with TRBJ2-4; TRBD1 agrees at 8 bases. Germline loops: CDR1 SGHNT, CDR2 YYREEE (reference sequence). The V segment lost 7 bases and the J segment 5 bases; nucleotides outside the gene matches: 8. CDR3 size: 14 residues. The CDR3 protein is CASGIQGVENIQYF. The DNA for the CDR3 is TGTGCCAGCGGAATACAGGGGGTGGAAAACATTCAGTACTTC.

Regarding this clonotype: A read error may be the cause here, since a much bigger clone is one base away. For the CDR3, the DNA is TGTGCCAGCAGCCCCCGCGGACTAGCGGGGGTGAGGAGCTCCTACAATGAGCAGTACTTC. It specifies CASSPRGLAGVRSSYNEQYF. The rearrangement joins TRBV9 to TRBJ2-1; 13 nucleotides match TRBD2. The end of the DNA is better explained by TRBJ2-7, so the J call may be wrong. This CDR3 is 20 amino acids long. Germline CDR1 is SGDLS and CDR2 is YYNGEE.

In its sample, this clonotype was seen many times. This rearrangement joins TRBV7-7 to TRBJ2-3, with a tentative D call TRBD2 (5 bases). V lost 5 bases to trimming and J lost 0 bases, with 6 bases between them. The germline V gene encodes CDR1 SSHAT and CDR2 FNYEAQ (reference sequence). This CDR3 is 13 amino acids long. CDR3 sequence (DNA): TGTGCCAGCAGCGGGGAGAGCACAGATACGCAGTATTTT. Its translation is CASSGESTDTQYF.

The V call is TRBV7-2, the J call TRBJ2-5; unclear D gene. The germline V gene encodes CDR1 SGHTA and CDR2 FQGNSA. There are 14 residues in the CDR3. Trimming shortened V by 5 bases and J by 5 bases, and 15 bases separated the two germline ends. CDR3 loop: CASSGFPSSETQYF. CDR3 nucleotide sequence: TGTGCCAGCAGCGGATTTCCTTCGTCGGAGACCCAGTACTTC.

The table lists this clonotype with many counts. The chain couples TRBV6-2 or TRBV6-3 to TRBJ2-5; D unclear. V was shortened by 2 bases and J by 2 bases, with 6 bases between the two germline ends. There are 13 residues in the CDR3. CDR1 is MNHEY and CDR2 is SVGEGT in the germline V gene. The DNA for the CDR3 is TGTGCCAGCAGTTACACGATTCAAGAGACCCAGTACTTC. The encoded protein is CASSYTIQETQYF.

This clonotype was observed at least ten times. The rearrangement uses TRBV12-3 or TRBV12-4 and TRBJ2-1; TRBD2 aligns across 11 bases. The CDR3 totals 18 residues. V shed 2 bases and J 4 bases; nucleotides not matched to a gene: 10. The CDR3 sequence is CASSLPAGLAGGYNEQFF. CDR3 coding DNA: TGTGCCAGCAGTTTACCAGCGGGGCTAGCGGGGGGATACAATGAGCAGTTCTTC.

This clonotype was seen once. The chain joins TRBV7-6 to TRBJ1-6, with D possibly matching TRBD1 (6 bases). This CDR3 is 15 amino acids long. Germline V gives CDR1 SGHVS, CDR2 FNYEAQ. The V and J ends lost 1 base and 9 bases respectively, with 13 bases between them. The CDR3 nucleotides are TGTGCCAGCAGCTTAGAGGGGGGTCGATTTTCACCCCTCCACTTT. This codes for CASSLEGGRFSPLHF.

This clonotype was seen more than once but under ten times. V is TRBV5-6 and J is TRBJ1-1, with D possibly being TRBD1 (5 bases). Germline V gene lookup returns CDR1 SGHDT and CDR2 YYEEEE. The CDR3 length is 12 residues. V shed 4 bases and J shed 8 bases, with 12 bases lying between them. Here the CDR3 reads CASSRGTAEAFF. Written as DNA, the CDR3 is TGTGCCAGCAGCCGTGGGACGGCCGAAGCTTTCTTT.

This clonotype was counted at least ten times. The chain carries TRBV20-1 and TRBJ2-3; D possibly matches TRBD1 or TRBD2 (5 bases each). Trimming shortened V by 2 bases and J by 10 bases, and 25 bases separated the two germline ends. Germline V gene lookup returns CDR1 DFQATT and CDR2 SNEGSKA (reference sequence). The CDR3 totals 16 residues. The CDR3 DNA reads TGCAGTGCTAGATTATCGATGGGGGTAACCCCAGGCCCGCAGTATTTT. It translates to CSARLSMGVTPGPQYF.

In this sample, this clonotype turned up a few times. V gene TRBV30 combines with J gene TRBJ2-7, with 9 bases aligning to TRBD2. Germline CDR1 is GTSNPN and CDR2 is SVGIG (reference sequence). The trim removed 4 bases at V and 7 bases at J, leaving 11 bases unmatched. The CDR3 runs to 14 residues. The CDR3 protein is CAWNGLAGCREQYF. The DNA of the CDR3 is TGTGCCTGGAACGGCCTAGCGGGGTGTCGGGAGCAGTACTTC.

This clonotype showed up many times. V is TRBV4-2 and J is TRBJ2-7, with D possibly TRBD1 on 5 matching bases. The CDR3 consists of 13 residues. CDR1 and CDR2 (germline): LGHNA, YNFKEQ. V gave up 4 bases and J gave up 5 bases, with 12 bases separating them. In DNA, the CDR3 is TGTGCCAGCAGCCCGCAGGGTTGGCACGAGCAGTACTTC. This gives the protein CASSPQGWHEQYF.

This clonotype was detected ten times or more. The CDR3 sequence: CATSKRLARSTDTQYF. The CDR3 bases are TGTGCCACCAGCAAGCGACTAGCGCGTTCCACAGATACGCAGTATTTT. The chain recombines TRBV15 with TRBJ2-3, with 8 bases fitting TRBD2. The CDR3 sequence is 16 residues long. CDR1 LNHNV and CDR2 YYDKDF come from the germline V gene (reference sequence). The V gene end was trimmed by 4 bases and the J gene end by 2 bases; junction bases not matched to a gene: 8.

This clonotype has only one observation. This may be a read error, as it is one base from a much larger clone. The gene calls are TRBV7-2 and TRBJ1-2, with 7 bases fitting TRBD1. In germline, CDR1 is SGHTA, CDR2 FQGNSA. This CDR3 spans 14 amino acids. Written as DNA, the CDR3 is TGTGCCAGCAGCTTAGGACAGGGACCGTATGGCTGCACCTTC. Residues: CASSLGQGPYGCTF.

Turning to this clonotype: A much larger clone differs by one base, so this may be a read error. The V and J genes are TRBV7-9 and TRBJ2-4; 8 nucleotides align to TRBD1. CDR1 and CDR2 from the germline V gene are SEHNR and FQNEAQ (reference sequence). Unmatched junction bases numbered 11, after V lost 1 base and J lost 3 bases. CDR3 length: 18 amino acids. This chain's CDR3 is CASSLVAQGARGKNIQYF. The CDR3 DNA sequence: TGTGCCAGCAGCTTAGTCGCCCAGGGGGCGCGCGGCAAAAACATTCAGTACTTC.

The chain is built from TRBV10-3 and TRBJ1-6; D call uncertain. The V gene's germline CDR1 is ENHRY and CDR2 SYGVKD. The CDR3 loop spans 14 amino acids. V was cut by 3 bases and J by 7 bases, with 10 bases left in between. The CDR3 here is CAISENGPNSPLHF. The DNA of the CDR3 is TGTGCCATCAGTGAAAACGGACCCAATTCACCCCTCCACTTT.

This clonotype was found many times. The CDR3 DNA is TGCGCCAGCAGCTTGGCTGTGGCAGGGGTCCAGACCCAGTACTTC. Its translation: CASSLAVAGVQTQYF. The rearrangement uses TRBV5-1 and TRBJ2-5, with D perhaps matching TRBD1 (6 bases). The CDR3 has 15 amino acids. V was cut by 0 bases and J by 6 bases, with 15 bases left in between. Germline lookup yields CDR1 SGHRS and CDR2 YFSETQ.

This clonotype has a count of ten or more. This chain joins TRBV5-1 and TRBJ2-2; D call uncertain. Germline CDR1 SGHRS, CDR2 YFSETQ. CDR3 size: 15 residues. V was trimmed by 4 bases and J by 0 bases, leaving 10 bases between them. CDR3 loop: CASSTDGTNTGELFF. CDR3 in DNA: TGCGCCAGCAGCACGGACGGAACGAACACCGGGGAGCTGTTTTTT.

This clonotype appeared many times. The CDR3, as DNA: TGTGCCAGCAGCCCTCGGGACAGCCTCCCTCCCTACGAGCAGTACTTC. Translated: CASSPRDSLPPYEQYF. The V and J genes are TRBV7-9 and TRBJ2-7, with 7 bases identical to TRBD1. In germline, CDR1 is SEHNR, CDR2 FQNEAQ (reference sequence). The CDR3 is made up of 16 amino acids. V shed 5 bases, J shed 2 bases, and the junction held 12 bases outside the gene matches.

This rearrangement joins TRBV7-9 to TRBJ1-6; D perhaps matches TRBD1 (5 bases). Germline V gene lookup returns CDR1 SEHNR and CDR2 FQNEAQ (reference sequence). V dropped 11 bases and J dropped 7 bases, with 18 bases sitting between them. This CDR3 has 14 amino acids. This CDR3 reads CAASAVRENSPLHF. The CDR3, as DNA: TGTGCCGCCTCGGCCGTCAGGGAGAATTCACCCCTCCACTTT.

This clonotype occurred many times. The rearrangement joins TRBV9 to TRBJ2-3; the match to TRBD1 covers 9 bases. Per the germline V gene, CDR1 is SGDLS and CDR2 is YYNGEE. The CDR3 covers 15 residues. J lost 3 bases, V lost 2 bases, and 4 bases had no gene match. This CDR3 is CASSVGQGQTDTQYF. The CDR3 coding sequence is TGTGCCAGCAGCGTGGGACAGGGACAAACAGATACGCAGTATTTT.

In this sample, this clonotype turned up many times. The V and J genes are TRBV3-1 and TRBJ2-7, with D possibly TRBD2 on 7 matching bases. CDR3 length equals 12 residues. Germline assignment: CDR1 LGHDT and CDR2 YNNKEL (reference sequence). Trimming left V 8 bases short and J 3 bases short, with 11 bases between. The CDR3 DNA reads TGTGCCAGCCGAGGGGGGGGCTACGAGCAGTACTTC. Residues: CASRGGGYEQYF.

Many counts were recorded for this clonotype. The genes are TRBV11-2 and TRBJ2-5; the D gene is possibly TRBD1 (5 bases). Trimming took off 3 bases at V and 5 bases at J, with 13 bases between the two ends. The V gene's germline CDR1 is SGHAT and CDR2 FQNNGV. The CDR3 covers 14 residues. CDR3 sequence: CASSLWQGGETQYF. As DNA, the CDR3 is TGTGCCAGCAGCTTGTGGCAGGGTGGGGAGACCCAGTACTTC.

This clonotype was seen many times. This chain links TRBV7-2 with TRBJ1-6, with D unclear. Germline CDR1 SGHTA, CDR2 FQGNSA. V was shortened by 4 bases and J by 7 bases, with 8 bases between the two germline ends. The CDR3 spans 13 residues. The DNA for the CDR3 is TGTGCCAGCAGCTACAACGGGAATTCACCCCTCCACTTT. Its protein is CASSYNGNSPLHF.

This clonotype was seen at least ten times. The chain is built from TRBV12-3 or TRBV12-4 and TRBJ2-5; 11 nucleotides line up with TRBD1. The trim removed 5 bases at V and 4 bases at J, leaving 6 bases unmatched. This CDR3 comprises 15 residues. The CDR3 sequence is CASSRGQGVVETQYF. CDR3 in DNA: TGTGCCAGCAGTAGGGGACAGGGGGTCGTAGAGACCCAGTACTTC.

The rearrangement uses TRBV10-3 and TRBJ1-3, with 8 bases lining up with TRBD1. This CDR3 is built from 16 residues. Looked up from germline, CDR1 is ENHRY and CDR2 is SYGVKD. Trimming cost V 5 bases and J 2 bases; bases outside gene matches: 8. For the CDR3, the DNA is TGTGCCATCAGTCCCGGGACAGGAAGACCTGGAAACACCATATATTTT. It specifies CAISPGTGRPGNTIYF.

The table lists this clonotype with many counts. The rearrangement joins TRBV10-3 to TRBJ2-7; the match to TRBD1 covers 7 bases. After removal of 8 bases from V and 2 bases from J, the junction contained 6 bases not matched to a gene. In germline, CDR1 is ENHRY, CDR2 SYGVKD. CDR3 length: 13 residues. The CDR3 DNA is TGTGCCATCGCCCAGACAGGGCCCTACGAGCAGTACTTC. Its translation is CAIAQTGPYEQYF.

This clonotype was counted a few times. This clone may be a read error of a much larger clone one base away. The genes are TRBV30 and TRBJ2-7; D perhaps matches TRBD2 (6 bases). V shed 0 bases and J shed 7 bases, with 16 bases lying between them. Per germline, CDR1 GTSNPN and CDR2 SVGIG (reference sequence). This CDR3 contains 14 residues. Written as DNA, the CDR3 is TGTGCCTGGAGTGTTGGAGGGAGGATAAGTGAGCAGTACTTC. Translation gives CAWSVGGRISEQYF.

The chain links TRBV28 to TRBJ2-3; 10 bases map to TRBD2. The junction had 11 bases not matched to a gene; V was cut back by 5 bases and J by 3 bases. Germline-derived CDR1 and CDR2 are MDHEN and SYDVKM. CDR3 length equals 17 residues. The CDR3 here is CASSPTVAGGNTDTQYF. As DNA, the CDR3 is TGTGCCAGCAGTCCAACCGTAGCGGGGGGAAATACAGATACGCAGTATTTT.

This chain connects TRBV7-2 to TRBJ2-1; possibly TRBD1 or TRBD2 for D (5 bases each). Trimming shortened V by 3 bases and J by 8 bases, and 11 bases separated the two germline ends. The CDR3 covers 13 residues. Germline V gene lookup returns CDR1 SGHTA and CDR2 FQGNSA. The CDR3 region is CASSFDSGDEQFF. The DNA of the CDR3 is TGTGCCAGCAGCTTTGACAGCGGAGATGAGCAGTTCTTC. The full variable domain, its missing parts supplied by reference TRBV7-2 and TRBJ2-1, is GAGVSQSPSNKVTEKGKDVELRCDPISGHTALYWYRQSLGQGLEFLIYFQGNSAPDKSGLPSDRFSAERTGGSVSTLTIQRTQQEDSAVYLCASSFDSGDEQFFGPGTRLTVL.